A selection of T cell receptor beta chains follows, all from one sample in a study of blood T cell repertoires in COVID-19. Generated by immunoSEQ multiplex PCR, the TCRdb table keeps only in-frame clones and is missing some. This table holds fewer than 200,000 clones, 75% to 90% found once. The sample taken for sequencing was peripheral blood. All receptors come from a man aged 60-69 years with acute or convalescent COVID-19. The CDR3 runs from the conserved cysteine through the conserved F or W. Each record gives: J gene, V gene, CDR3 protein.

J: TRBJ2-1
V: TRBV9
CDR3: CASSVVGAPHNEQFF

J: TRBJ1-5
V: TRBV4-3
CDR3: CASSQVYTGGGSQPQHF

J: TRBJ2-1
V: TRBV28
CDR3: CASSLIGDSSYNEQFF

J: TRBJ1-6
V: TRBV29-1
CDR3: CSVRTSSYNSPLHF

J: TRBJ1-4
V: TRBV18
CDR3: CASSPAGERLIVKLFF

J: TRBJ1-2
V: TRBV4-2
CDR3: CASSQFGTDYGYTF

J: TRBJ2-6
V: TRBV6-2/TRBV6-3
CDR3: CASSRSVSGANVLTF

J: TRBJ2-7
V: TRBV11-2
CDR3: CASSYRHGPYYEQYF

J: TRBJ1-6
V: TRBV19
CDR3: CASSIGGRNSPLHF

J: TRBJ2-5
V: TRBV7-7
CDR3: CASSLGGGYETQYF

J: TRBJ2-7
V: TRBV4-2
CDR3: CASSQETGLGYEQYF

J: TRBJ2-1
V: TRBV25-1
CDR3: CASSVGLTYNEQFF

J: TRBJ1-1
V: TRBV5-6
CDR3: CASSRRQMNTEAFF

J: TRBJ1-4
V: TRBV24-1
CDR3: CATSSSGFNEKLFF

J: TRBJ2-6
V: TRBV4-3
CDR3: CASSQDLLAGANVLTF

J: TRBJ1-4
V: TRBV12-5
CDR3: CASGPGQPNEKLFF

J: TRBJ2-7
V: TRBV4-3
CDR3: CASSQKTGYEQYF

J: TRBJ2-3
V: TRBV18
CDR3: CASSRIPTGTDTQYF

J: TRBJ2-7
V: TRBV15
CDR3: CATSSFPLDIAYEQYF

J: TRBJ1-5
V: TRBV19
CDR3: CASSIATQSPQPQHF

J: TRBJ1-2
V: TRBV27
CDR3: CASSSTKGQGFYGYTF

J: TRBJ2-7
V: TRBV5-5
CDR3: CASSSLASGQYF

J: TRBJ2-7
V: TRBV27
CDR3: CASRPLGGSSYEQYF

J: TRBJ1-2
V: TRBV7-9
CDR3: CASSPYQGDSYGYTF

J: TRBJ2-7
V: TRBV9
CDR3: CASSAGLADSYEQYF

J: TRBJ2-7
V: TRBV6-2/TRBV6-3
CDR3: CASSTGDYYEQYF

J: TRBJ2-7
V: TRBV2
CDR3: CASGEFSHEQYF

J: TRBJ2-3
V: TRBV6-4
CDR3: CASSAFAGGLADTQYF

J: TRBJ2-3
V: TRBV5-4
CDR3: CASSLVESTTDTQYF

J: TRBJ2-2
V: TRBV6-5
CDR3: CASRQVTANTGELFF

J: TRBJ2-1
V: TRBV6-5
CDR3: CASSGLAGYNEQFF

J: TRBJ2-5
V: TRBV7-6
CDR3: CASSLFGGNGPGTQYF

J: TRBJ2-7
V: TRBV24-1
CDR3: CATSDVGTGIYEQYF

J: TRBJ2-7
V: TRBV11-2
CDR3: CASSSDTGWGSYEQYF

J: TRBJ1-6
V: TRBV19
CDR3: CASSIRGQDSSYNSPLHF

J: TRBJ2-7
V: TRBV11-1
CDR3: CASSLGRLGGYYEQYF

J: TRBJ2-3
V: TRBV10-2
CDR3: CASRTAGLNTQYF

J: TRBJ1-3
V: TRBV30
CDR3: CACQGSGNTIYF

J: TRBJ2-4
V: TRBV5-4
CDR3: CASSRRTSGQAKNIQYF

J: TRBJ2-5
V: TRBV11-2
CDR3: CASSLSTEETQYF

J: TRBJ1-4
V: TRBV6-5
CDR3: CASSATGGGEKLFF

J: TRBJ2-1
V: TRBV24-1
CDR3: CATSAYNEQFF

J: TRBJ1-1
V: TRBV6-5
CDR3: CASSYGTGGKGTEAFF

J: TRBJ1-3
V: TRBV7-9
CDR3: CASSPRTGGSGNTIYF

J: TRBJ2-3
V: TRBV4-2
CDR3: CASSQEKGATDTQYF

J: TRBJ2-7
V: TRBV4-2
CDR3: CASSQEETSGRGFYEQYF

J: TRBJ2-1
V: TRBV10-3
CDR3: CAISDGVYNEQFF